This T cell receptor beta chain was found in a study of T cell repertoires in cytomegalovirus infection. Study at large: It can be stated that public TCR beta signatures indicated CMV infection as well as a matching HLA type. General study points: Ex vivo responses were dominated by HLA-C-restricted CMV-specific TCR beta clonotypes. Accumulated public TCR beta family frequency recognized individuals carrying CMV together with the relevant HLA.

TCRdb itself ran the reads through MiXCR, one entry per CDR3 protein. The sample holds some 900,000 distinct CDR3 sequences, about 30% seen once. Trimming removed 4 bases from V and 1 base from J; junction bases left unmatched: 9. The CDR3 extends over 18 amino acids. Germline CDR1 is SGHDT and CDR2 is YYEEEE. In the case of this clonotype: Its antigen is undetermined.

This TCR was recovered from a human donor in good health (CMV status not recorded). Some clones in this sample may be carry-over from other donors' samples. V usage is TRBV5-6 and J usage is TRBJ2-3; 13 bases line up with TRBD2. Sample: cultured CD8+ T cells from PBMCs, taken from culture after CMV antigen stimulation. CDR3 sequence: CASSPGTSGVIRTDTQYF. CDR3 in DNA: TGTGCCAGCAGCCCCGGGACTAGCGGGGTTATTCGCACAGATACGCAGTATTTT.